This TCR beta chain is from a study of cytomegalovirus exposure and HLA in healthy donors (dated by TCRdb to about 2017). With respect to the entire study: An earlier analysis of approximately 590 of the donors reported 250 to 300 Gb of sequence data and some 120 million unique TCR beta sequences from approximately 180 million T cells. An earlier analysis of 500 to 650 of the donors applied high-throughput TCR beta sequencing to assess whether each TCR beta V gene segment acted as functional or pseudogenic. In a later genetic analysis, genome-wide SNP genotypes for about three fifths of the 666 donors were used, and that subset was treated as a discovery cohort. Roughly 5 DR-DQ haplotypes were handled as single units for association and clustering because linkage in the cohort was strong. Besides the first cohort of around 670 subjects, a separate validation cohort made up of over 95 different subjects was used. Among some 400 genotyped donors of the cohort, an average of approximately 240,000 unique TCR beta nucleotide sequences were sequenced per donor, about a sixth of them non-productive. Donor age, sex, ethnicity and CMV serostatus were compiled alongside the repertoire data. The later analysis used no new phenotypic data to find candidate immune exposures, relying instead on TCR beta sequences and their occurrence across donors. In a later analysis, previously published TCR beta repertoires from several hundred donors were re-analyzed and high-resolution HLA genotyping was added so that TCR occurrence patterns could be studied. The study used immunosequencing to profile the T cell repertoires of several hundred subjects and linked those repertoires to cytomegalovirus serostatus. HLA typing included class I and class II loci at four-digit resolution. The aim of the study was to test whether cataloging public T cell receptors could identify signatures of past pathogen exposure. All discovery cohort repertoires had been generated on a single sequencing platform. High-throughput TCR immunosequencing, statistical association of individual TCRs with disease status, and machine learning were combined to predict cytomegalovirus infection status. Of the roughly 400 genotyped donors, over 65% fell in the genetic ancestry cluster associated with self-reported Caucasian donors. Roughly 300 gigabases of sequencing data and tens of millions of unique TCR sequences made up an early release that covered nearly 650 HLA-typed donors. Typing coverage differed by locus: A, B, C, DRB1 and DQB1 were typed in roughly 629-640 donors, DQA1 in 500 to 550, DPA1 in 600 to 610, and DPB1 in around 440. Overall study outcomes, separate from this receptor: In a later analysis, TCR association rates were found to vary across HLA loci, with the most associated TCRs seen for DRB1 alleles and the fewest for HLA-C alleles. The classifier was reported to diagnose cytomegalovirus status with high specificity and sensitivity in both the original cohort and the validation cohort. Most CMV-associated TCR beta chains appeared to be HLA-restricted in a later analysis, and the HLA associations seemed to be driven largely by CMV exposure. Because counts were too low, seventeen rarely observed V segments, including chromosome 9 orphons, were excluded from the earlier analysis of 500 to 700 of the donors. A later analysis found that HLA-associated TCR beta chains were more clonally expanded and had lower generation probabilities than equally common non-associated chains. Because the 87-base-pair reads could not distinguish some IMGT-functional V segments, including TRBV6-2 and TRBV6-3, those segments were excluded. In this cohort, only TCR beta chains were sequenced, and detectable features were limited by the absence of alpha or paired-chain data. A further reported finding was that TCR beta sequences accurately predicted the HLA-A and HLA-B alleles for most subjects in the first cohort. The study gave a list of 150 to 200 TCR beta chains associated with cytomegalovirus. According to a later analysis, parvovirus B19, influenza, CMV and Epstein-Barr virus appeared linked to several top co-occurrence clusters. According to the authors, the approach could potentially be generalized to other disease states and immunological phenotypes. According to a later genetic analysis, donors in an Asian-associated ancestry cluster had fewer N-insertions in productive TCRs than the approximately 700-donor mean. Immune exposure information for the cohort was limited to CMV serostatus. Three of the identified cytomegalovirus-associated TCR beta chains were confirmed in vitro to be specific for cytomegalovirus antigens. When HLA alleles, especially DR and DQ, strongly co-occurred, TCR associations were difficult to assign to individual alleles. A later analysis associated 16,951 TCR beta sequences with specific HLA alleles at a false discovery rate of 0.05. While some public TCRs were present in many individuals, most TCR sequences turned up only very rarely across donors. Linkage disequilibrium might explain the correlated functional status among segregating V segments, but an unknown experimental factor could not be ruled out. A cluster of highly shared sequence variants was judged likely to represent a technical artifact of the sequencing pipeline. In an earlier analysis of several hundred of the donors, most TCR beta V segments were observed in productive rearrangements about 87% or about 30% of the time, broadly matching IMGT annotations. In a later genetic analysis, a missense DCLRE1C variant was associated with V-gene and J-gene trimming of TCR beta chains, and the association was replicated in an independent cohort. Because HLA typing was unavailable for some donors at each locus, only the typed subset was used in association tests. Presence/absence analyses assumed roughly uniform sequencing depth across donors, an assumption that may not hold.

The CDR1 and CDR2 encoded by the germline V gene are MGHRA and YSYEKL. The CDR3 starts with the cysteine, ends with the phenylalanine, and has 16 residues. Only the CDR3 part of the read is kept: 48 bases, read in frame from the first base. The junction shows trimming of 6 bases on V and 6 bases on J, and the gene matches do not reach 11 bases of it. As concerns this clone: It has no known antigen specificity. Base qualities are missing; no much larger clone stands one base away.

The library was produced with the immunoSEQ multiplex PCR assay. A mixture of 60 forward primers for TCR Vbeta segments and 13 reverse primers for TCR Jbeta segments was used in the multiplex PCR. The CDR3 region of rearranged TCR beta genes was amplified from genomic DNA with a multiplex PCR assay. The amplified TCR beta libraries were sequenced on the Illumina HiSeq System as 87-base-pair reads. Per the original workflow: Across the 640 or so repertoires, a later analysis counted around 80 million unique TCR beta chains, roughly 11 million of which were shared by at least two donors. Raw reads were error-corrected and collapsed into unique sequences by a nearest-neighbor algorithm in which closely related sequences were merged to remove PCR and sequencing errors. V, D and J gene segments were assigned by aligning CDR3 sequences to IMGT reference sequences. For a sequence to be retained, at least a six-nucleotide match to both a V gene segment and a J gene segment was required. Rearrangements were called productive when the CDR3 lacked stop codons and stayed in frame with V and J; all others were non-productive. Following IMGT convention, CDR3 was defined as the stretch from the second conserved V-encoded cysteine to the conserved J-encoded phenylalanine. The earlier analysis of fewer than 700 of the donors excluded sequences that lacked an unambiguous match to a single V gene segment. In an earlier analysis of 587 of the donors, V segments were called functional above 56.7% productive rearrangements and were called segregating when the between-donor standard deviation exceeded 5%. A statistical classification framework was built to diagnose cytomegalovirus status from the catalog of TCR beta chain sequences. V and J gene assignment, in a later analysis, came from comparing TCR nucleotide sequences with IMGT/GENE-DB human TR gene sequences. In a later analysis, CDR3 sequences and most-parsimonious VDJ recombination scenarios were assigned using the TCRdist pipeline. In a later analysis, every TCR beta chain was defined by the combination of its CDR3 amino acid sequence and its V-gene family, and reads without a unique V-gene family were dropped. As a way to deal with suspected cross-contamination and a sequencing artifact, a later analysis dropped hundreds of nucleotide sequences that were highly shared and had low generation probability. In a later analysis, a clonal expansion index was calculated for each public chain from normalized within-repertoire ranks of inferred template counts. Generation probabilities in a later analysis came from a VDJ recombination model fitted to out-of-frame rearrangements, and those results were checked against IGoR. A later analysis scored TCR-TCR, TCR-HLA and TCR-CMV co-occurrence with hypergeometric tests, applying a repertoire-size bias correction to TCR pairs. A later analysis estimated false discovery rates by permuting HLA or CMV assignments 20 times. In a later analysis, co-occurring TCRs were grouped with DBSCAN, and TCRdist sequence similarity was added when clustering was performed within HLA-allele-positive subsets. Repertoires with fewer than 30,000 or more than 120,000 public chains, plus five repertoires with anomalous nucleotide sharing, were excluded from co-occurrence clustering. TCRdb limited this immuneACCESS table to in-frame rearrangements with V and J called. A share of clones is missing; checked studies link under half to unresolved V genes, and the rest is unexplained. That table is the source of V, J and clone size, and D and trimming were worked out from the DNA. This sample lists under 200,000 clones; around four fifths were detected once. Of the sample, more than 1.5% falls within the top ten clones.

In total, fewer than 750 healthy bone marrow donors made up the cohort. Cohort members were all nominally healthy when sampled, although unrecorded immune exposures were likely present. The donor tested CMV seronegative, placing the donor among the roughly 400 seronegative members of the cohort. A peripheral blood sample was provided by each donor, and peripheral blood mononuclear cells were used for TCR beta sequencing. The Qiagen DNeasy Blood Extraction Kit was used to extract genomic DNA from the blood cell samples. This TCR derives from a man younger than 30 in good health and CMV-seronegative. The sample comprised PBMCs. The sequence links TRBV4-1 to TRBJ2-1, and 10 junctional nucleotides match TRBD2. The DNA reads TGCGCCAGCAGTCCCCCTGAGCGGGAGGGCCGCAATGAGCAGTTCTTC. This translates into CASSPPEREGRNEQFF.